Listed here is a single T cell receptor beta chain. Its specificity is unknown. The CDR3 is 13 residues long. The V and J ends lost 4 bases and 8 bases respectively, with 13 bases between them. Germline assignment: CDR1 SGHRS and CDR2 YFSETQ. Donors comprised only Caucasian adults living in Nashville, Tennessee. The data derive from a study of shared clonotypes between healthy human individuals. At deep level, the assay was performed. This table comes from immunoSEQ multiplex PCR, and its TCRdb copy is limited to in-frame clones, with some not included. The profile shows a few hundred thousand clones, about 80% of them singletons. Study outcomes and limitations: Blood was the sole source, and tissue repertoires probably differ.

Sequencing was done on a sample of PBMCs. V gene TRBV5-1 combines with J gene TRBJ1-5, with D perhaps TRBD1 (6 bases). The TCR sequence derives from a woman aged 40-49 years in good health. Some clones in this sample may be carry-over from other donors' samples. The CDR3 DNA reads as TGCGCCAGCAGCCCATTTCCAGGGGAGCCCCAGCATTTT. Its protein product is CASSPFPGEPQHF. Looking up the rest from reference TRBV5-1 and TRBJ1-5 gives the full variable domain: KAGVTQTPRYLIKTRGQQVTLSCSPISGHRSVSWYQQTPGQGLQFLFEYFSETQRNKGNFPGRFSGRQFSNSRSEMNVSTLELGDSALYLCASSPFPGEPQHFGDGTRLSIL.